The 22 T cell receptor beta chains below were found in one sample sequenced in a study of CD8 T cells in ankylosing spondylitis. Study-level results: Made up of under 10 highly homologous variants, a TCR beta motif appeared characteristic of ankylosing spondylitis blood.

One entry per CDR3 protein results from TCRdb running MiXCR on the 5' RACE reads. Here the sample spans hundreds of thousands of distinct CDR3 sequences, approximately 12% being singletons. No antigen is known for these receptors. The sequenced sample consisted of blood, either unsorted or a sorted T cell fraction (not recorded which). These receptors were collected from a male donor with ankylosing spondylitis.

The gene calls are TRBV20-1 and TRBJ2-1; 12 positions agree with TRBD2. Losses at the gene ends were 6 bases for V and 5 bases for J; bases not matched to a gene: 8. The germline V gene encodes CDR1 DFQATT and CDR2 SNEGSKA (reference sequence). This CDR3 is built from 15 residues. CDR3: CSARTTSGRDNEQFF. CDR3 sequence (DNA): TGCAGTGCGAGAACGACTAGCGGGAGAGACAATGAGCAGTTCTTC.

The chain couples TRBV18 to TRBJ2-3; 9 positions match TRBD2. CDR3 size: 17 residues. J gave up 4 bases and V 0 bases, and 8 bases lay outside the gene matches. CDR1 is KGHSH, CDR2 LQKENI, per germline. For the CDR3, the DNA is TGTGCCAGCTCACCACCGGGAGGACTAGCGAGCGCAGATACGCAGTATTTT. This codes for CASSPPGGLASADTQYF.

J is TRBJ2-7 and V is TRBV10-3; 7 bases agree with TRBD1. This CDR3 is 15 amino acids long. The J segment lost 3 bases and the V segment lost 5 bases, leaving 10 bases of the junction unmatched. CDR1 is ENHRY, CDR2 SYGVKD, per germline. CDR3 nucleotides: TGTGCCATCAGTACCCCCGGGACAGCAAGCTACGAGCAGTACTTC. Translating gives CAISTPGTASYEQYF.

The genes are TRBV7-9 and TRBJ2-2; 7 bases agree with TRBD2. V shed 3 bases and J 7 bases; nucleotides not matched to a gene: 2. The CDR3 sequence is 13 residues long. The germline gives CDR1 SEHNR, CDR2 FQNEAQ (reference sequence). In DNA form, the CDR3 reads TGTGCCAGCAGCTTGCGGGAGTACGGGGAGCTGTTTTTT. Residues: CASSLREYGELFF.

The sample holds many counts of this clonotype. The chain uses TRBV2 and TRBJ2-7; D possibly corresponds to TRBD1 (6 bases). V lost 8 bases and J 0 bases, leaving 11 bases between the germline ends. Germline assignment: CDR1 SNHLY and CDR2 FYNNEI. The CDR3 sequence is 13 residues long. The CDR3, as DNA: TGTGCCAGCGGGACATCGTTCTCCTACGAGCAGTACTTC. It codes for CASGTSFSYEQYF.

This clonotype was observed many times. The chain employs TRBV7-6 and TRBJ2-7; 13 nucleotides agree with TRBD2. This CDR3 contains 18 residues. Losses at the gene ends were 4 bases for V and 3 bases for J; bases not matched to a gene: 12. The germline gives CDR1 SGHVS, CDR2 FNYEAQ. The CDR3 DNA follows: TGTGCCAGCAGCTCCCGCCCACCGGGGACTAGCGGGATCTACGAGCAGTACTTC. Protein: CASSSRPPGTSGIYEQYF.

The V and J genes are TRBV5-5 and TRBJ1-1, with D possibly matching TRBD1 (5 bases). The germline V and J ends were trimmed by 0 bases and 9 bases, with 12 bases remaining between them. Germline CDR1 SGHKS, CDR2 YYEKEE (reference sequence). This CDR3 region has 13 residues. The DNA for the CDR3 is TGTGCCAGCAGCTTGGAAGGGGTTAGGAAAGCTTTCTTT. Translation gives CASSLEGVRKAFF.

A few counts support this clonotype. The junction shows a germline mismatch at one end, possibly a read error. The rearrangement uses TRBV20-1 and TRBJ2-2, with a weak D call TRBD2 (5 bases). Germline V gene data show CDR1 as DFQATT and CDR2 as SNEGSKA (reference sequence). This CDR3 region has 16 residues. The CDR3 region has the DNA TGCTGTGCTAGAGATCAGCGGCGTATCAACACCGGGGAGCTGTTTTTT. Its protein is CCARDQRRINTGELFF.

The chain is built from TRBV5-1 and TRBJ1-2; TRBD1 aligns across 8 bases. The CDR3 runs to 14 residues. Looked up from germline, CDR1 is SGHRS and CDR2 is YFSETQ. Trimming at V came to 5 bases and at J to 5 bases, leaving 8 bases not matched to a gene. CDR3 loop: CASRPGQGGYGYTF. The CDR3 region has the DNA TGCGCCAGCAGACCCGGACAGGGAGGATATGGCTACACCTTC.

This chain uses TRBV10-3 with TRBJ2-3, with D possibly TRBD1 on 5 matching bases. The length of the CDR3 is 14 residues. Per the germline V gene, CDR1 is ENHRY and CDR2 is SYGVKD. Trimming removed 2 bases from V and 0 bases from J, with 6 bases in between. CDR3: CAISETGSTDTQYF. The CDR3 DNA is TGTGCCATCAGTGAGACAGGCAGCACAGATACGCAGTATTTT.

This clonotype showed up just a few times. CDR3 loop: CASSPGGPGNQPQHF. CDR3 DNA: TGTGCCAGCAGCCCCGGAGGGCCCGGCAATCAGCCCCAGCATTTT. This sequence joins TRBV4-2 and TRBJ1-5; D is uncertain. V was shortened by 4 bases and J by 2 bases, with 12 bases between the two germline ends. CDR3 length: 15 residues. Germline CDR1 LGHNA, CDR2 YNFKEQ.

The CDR3 bases are TGTGCCAGCAGCGGGGCATTCACAGATACGCAGTATTTT. Translating gives CASSGAFTDTQYF. V and J are TRBV7-2 and TRBJ2-3; D might be TRBD1 (5 bases). The CDR3 is made up of 13 amino acids. Deletions cut 5 bases from V and 2 bases from J, with 8 bases between. CDR1 SGHTA and CDR2 FQGNSA come from the germline V gene.

This clonotype was recorded a few times. The rearrangement links TRBV7-3 to TRBJ2-7; perhaps D is TRBD1 or TRBD2 (5 bases each). V lost 4 bases and J 2 bases, leaving 15 bases between the germline ends. The germline CDR1 and CDR2 sequences are SGHTA and FQGTGA. This CDR3 region has 15 residues. DNA of the CDR3: TGTGCCAGCAGCTCGCAGGCCGGGGCCCCCTACGAGCAGTACTTC. Translating gives CASSSQAGAPYEQYF.

This clonotype was observed a few times. The rearrangement links TRBV20-1 to TRBJ2-5; 11 bases fit TRBD2. V was pared by 3 bases and J by 1 base, with 7 bases of the junction left unmatched. Germline lookup yields CDR1 DFQATT and CDR2 SNEGSKA (reference sequence). CDR3 length: 16 amino acids. CDR3 protein: CSASPTSGGPQETQYF. The CDR3 DNA reads TGCAGTGCTAGTCCAACTAGCGGGGGCCCCCAAGAGACCCAGTACTTC.

CDR3 sequence (DNA): TGTGCCAGCAGCCCGCAGGGGGCTTCAAACACCGGGGAGCTGTTTTTT. Its translation: CASSPQGASNTGELFF. The rearrangement links TRBV7-2 to TRBJ2-2; 8 nucleotides agree with TRBD1. Germline CDR1 is SGHTA and CDR2 is FQGNSA. CDR3 length: 16 amino acids. The ends lost 5 bases at V and 2 bases at J; junction bases unmatched: 7. Filled out from reference TRBV7-2 and TRBJ2-2, the complete variable domain reads GAGVSQSPSNKVTEKGKDVELRCDPISGHTALYWYRQSLGQGLEFLIYFQGNSAPDKSGLPSDRFSAERTGGSVSTLTIQRTQQEDSAVYLCASSPQGASNTGELFFGEGSRLTVL.

The sample holds a few counts of this clonotype. The chain combines TRBV7-9 with TRBJ2-1; the match to TRBD2 covers 10 bases. J was trimmed by 1 base and V by 6 bases; bases with no gene match: 6. CDR3 length equals 16 residues. Germline CDR1 SEHNR, CDR2 FQNEAQ (reference sequence). Here the CDR3 reads CASRATSGKSYNEQFF. CDR3 in DNA: TGTGCCAGCAGGGCTACTAGCGGGAAGTCCTACAATGAGCAGTTCTTC.

This clonotype was recorded many times. This chain connects TRBV7-2 to TRBJ1-5, with D perhaps matching TRBD1 (6 bases). The CDR3 is 14 amino acids. The germline V and J ends were trimmed by 1 base and 4 bases, with 8 bases remaining between them. The germline V gene has CDR1 SGHTA and CDR2 FQGNSA. The chain's CDR3 is CASSLVQGNQPQHF. CDR3 nucleotides: TGTGCCAGCAGCTTAGTTCAGGGGAATCAGCCCCAGCATTTT.

The rearrangement links TRBV20-1 to TRBJ2-3, with 10 bases fitting TRBD1. Germline V gene lookup returns CDR1 DFQATT and CDR2 SNEGSKA (reference sequence). V shed 4 bases and J 6 bases; nucleotides not matched to a gene: 7. The CDR3 totals 14 residues. CDR3 nucleotides: TGCAGTGCTAAACGACAGGGGGCGCAGGATACGCAGTATTTT. Translation: CSAKRQGAQDTQYF.

This clonotype was found a few times. V is TRBV10-3 and J is TRBJ2-7; 12 nucleotides agree with TRBD1. This CDR3 has 13 amino acids. Germline V gene data show CDR1 as ENHRY and CDR2 as SYGVKD. Trimming cost V 10 bases and J 5 bases; bases outside gene matches: 6. The CDR3 loop is CASRGQGANEQYF. In DNA form, the CDR3 reads TGTGCCAGCCGGGGACAGGGGGCTAACGAGCAGTACTTC.

This clonotype showed up many times. This chain connects TRBV20-1 to TRBJ2-3; a possible D gene is TRBD2 (5 bases). The V and J ends lost 6 bases and 9 bases respectively, with 22 bases between them. Germline CDR1 reads DFQATT; CDR2 reads SNEGSKA (reference sequence). This CDR3 region has 14 residues. The CDR3 is CSAEISGGPSTQYF. CDR3 coding DNA: TGCAGTGCGGAAATAAGCGGAGGACCCTCCACGCAGTATTTT.

This clonotype was detected only a few times. J is TRBJ2-5 and V is TRBV11-2; no definite D call. Germline CDR1 SGHAT, CDR2 FQNNGV. V lost 2 bases, J lost 5 bases, and 12 bases lay in between. The length of the CDR3 is 14 residues. CDR3: CASSLTALVETQYF. CDR3 bases: TGTGCCAGCAGCTTAACAGCCTTGGTTGAGACCCAGTACTTC.

This clonotype was found a few times. This chain joins TRBV9 and TRBJ2-3; D might be TRBD2 (5 bases). Looked up from germline, CDR1 is SGDLS and CDR2 is YYNGEE. V was cut by 4 bases and J by 4 bases, with 16 bases left in between. This CDR3 region has 15 residues. CDR3 residues: CASSTRGYRADTQYF. Here the CDR3 DNA reads TGTGCCAGCAGCACCCGGGGTTATAGAGCAGATACGCAGTATTTT.